These 19 T cell receptor beta chains were all obtained from the same sample, sequenced in a study of beta chain features in type 1 diabetes. Every bit of the isolated RNA underwent reverse transcription, so sequencing read expressed TCRB transcripts. The protocol was immunoSEQ multiplex PCR, while the TCRdb copy is restricted to in-frame clones and leaves out a portion. This sample yields roughly 330,000 clones, of which roughly 14% are seen a single time; over 0.014% belongs to the top ten. These receptors have no known antigen. Study outcomes and limitations: In all four CD4+ subsets, TCRB CDR3 length was significantly, moderately reduced in type 1 diabetes.

The sequenced material came from naive CD4+ T cells from blood. The receptor source for this set is a woman younger than 30 with type 1 diabetes.

This clone was counted a few times. V and J are TRBV29-1 and TRBJ2-3; no clear D gene. This CDR3 has 11 residues. Germline lookup yields CDR1 SQVTM and CDR2 ANQGSEA. The CDR3 nucleotides are TGCAGTTTGCGGAGAGCAGATACGCAGTATTTT. It encodes CSLRRADTQYF.

This clone occurred a few times. The gene calls are TRBV9 and TRBJ1-5; D possibly corresponds to TRBD1 (5 bases). CDR3 length: 14 residues. CDR1 is SGDLS and CDR2 is YYNGEE in the germline V gene. V gave up 4 bases and J gave up 4 bases, with 12 bases separating them. The CDR3 is CASSPGHKNQPQHF. The CDR3 DNA is TGTGCCAGCAGCCCCGGACATAAGAATCAGCCCCAGCATTTT. Full variable domain (outside the CDR3, taken from reference TRBV9 and TRBJ1-5): DSGVTQTPKHLITATGQRVTLRCSPRSGDLSVYWYQQSLDQGLQFLIQYYNGEERAKGNILERFSAQQFPDLHSELNLSSLELGDSALYFCASSPGHKNQPQHFGDGTRLSIL.

This chain uses TRBV20-1 with TRBJ1-1; weak D call: TRBD1 (5 bases). Germline loops: CDR1 DFQATT, CDR2 SNEGSKA (reference sequence). The CDR3 is 10 amino acids. As DNA, the CDR3 is TGCATGGTCAGGGACACTGAAGCTTTCTTT. The encoded protein is CMVRDTEAFF.

The chain employs TRBV25-1 and TRBJ1-2; D not certain. Trimming removed 0 bases at V and 14 bases at J, with 10 bases between. The CDR3 covers 11 residues. Germline V gene lookup returns CDR1 MGHDK and CDR2 SYGVNS. CDR3 nucleotide sequence: TGTGCCAGCAGTGAATACGGGTTCGAGACCTTC. Amino acids: CASSEYGFETF.

The chain is built from TRBV7-2 and TRBJ2-2; 7 bases fit TRBD2. The germline gives CDR1 SGHTA, CDR2 FQGNSA. This CDR3 contains 18 residues. Unmatched junction bases numbered 12, after V lost 5 bases and J lost 0 bases. The CDR3 DNA reads as TGTGCCAGCAGCCTCCTACTAGCGACCAAAGCGAACACCGGGGAGCTGTTTTTT. The encoded protein is CASSLLLATKANTGELFF.

The J gene is TRBJ2-4, the V gene TRBV5-8; no firm D call. Trimming pared 0 bases from V and 0 bases from J, leaving 19 bases between. This CDR3 is 19 amino acids long. Per the germline V gene, CDR1 is SGHTS and CDR2 is YDEGEE. The DNA of the CDR3 is TGTGCCAGCAGCTTGGTTAATGGCAGGCAATCAAAAGCCAAAAACATTCAGTACTTC. This translates into CASSLVNGRQSKAKNIQYF.

This clone was seen more than once but under ten times. The chain has TRBV27 and TRBJ2-1; the D gene is possibly TRBD1 (6 bases). The CDR3 runs 16 residues. Germline V CDR1 and CDR2: MNHEY, SMNVEV (reference sequence). The V gene lost 4 bases and the J gene lost 0 bases, with 13 bases spanning the gap. This chain's CDR3 is CASSSPQGTSYNEQFF. The CDR3 DNA reads as TGTGCCAGCAGTTCACCCCAGGGGACCTCCTACAATGAGCAGTTCTTC.

The chain is built from TRBV30 and TRBJ1-5; 8 bases agree with TRBD1. The germline CDR1 and CDR2 sequences are GTSNPN and SVGIG (reference sequence). This CDR3 is built from 15 residues. V was pared by 2 bases and J by 4 bases, with 7 bases of the junction left unmatched. The CDR3 reads CAWSPSDRENQPQHF. CDR3 nucleotide sequence: TGTGCCTGGAGTCCCTCGGACAGGGAAAATCAGCCCCAGCATTTT.

This clone was detected a few times. This chain links TRBV4-3 with TRBJ2-3; D possibly corresponds to TRBD1 (5 bases). From germline, CDR1 is LGHNA and CDR2 YSLEER. This CDR3 comprises 17 residues. The V end was cut by 4 bases, the J end by 1 base, with 18 bases between. The CDR3 DNA sequence: TGCGCCAGCAGCCCAGCCAAGACAGCACAGGGCACAGATACGCAGTATTTT. Amino acids: CASSPAKTAQGTDTQYF.

A few counts support this clone. The V call is TRBV5-1, the J call TRBJ1-1; the D is unclear. V was shortened by 3 bases and J by 6 bases, with 15 bases between the two germline ends. Germline assignment: CDR1 SGHRS and CDR2 YFSETQ. The CDR3 length is 14 residues. The CDR3 DNA reads TGCGCCAGCAGCTCGGGTCAGCCGCTCTCTGAAGCTTTCTTT. Translation: CASSSGQPLSEAFF.

V and J are TRBV7-9 and TRBJ2-6; TRBD1 matches at 9 bases. Unmatched junction bases numbered 7, after V lost 0 bases and J lost 4 bases. This CDR3 is 18 amino acids long. Germline lookup yields CDR1 SEHNR and CDR2 FQNEAQ (reference sequence). The CDR3: CASSLAAGQGRGANVLTF. The DNA for the CDR3 is TGTGCCAGCAGCTTAGCGGCAGGACAGGGGAGGGGGGCCAACGTCCTGACTTTC.

This chain joins TRBV27 and TRBJ1-5; TRBD1 matches at 7 bases. The CDR3 has 16 residues. From germline, CDR1 is MNHEY and CDR2 SMNVEV (reference sequence). J gave up 3 bases and V 6 bases, and 11 bases lay outside the gene matches. Here the CDR3 reads CASSYSRDRLNQPQHF. The CDR3 nucleotides are TGTGCCAGCAGCTACTCCCGGGACAGACTCAATCAGCCCCAGCATTTT.

A few counts support this clone. J is TRBJ2-1 and V is TRBV11-2; tentatively, D is TRBD2 (6 bases). The germline CDR1 and CDR2 sequences are SGHAT and FQNNGV. The CDR3 length is 17 residues. V gave up 7 bases and J gave up 0 bases, with 19 bases separating them. The CDR3 protein is CASTVRDFPSSYNEQFF. CDR3 bases: TGTGCCAGCACCGTAAGGGACTTTCCGAGCTCCTACAATGAGCAGTTCTTC.

This clone was counted between two and nine times. The rearrangement uses TRBV27 and TRBJ2-7, with 8 bases aligning to TRBD2. After removal of 6 bases from V and 1 base from J, the junction contained 11 bases not matched to a gene. The CDR3 loop spans 16 amino acids. Per the germline V gene, CDR1 is MNHEY and CDR2 is SMNVEV (reference sequence). CDR3 sequence: CASRTTGAGGSYEQYF. In DNA, the CDR3 is TGTGCCAGCAGGACAACGGGGGCGGGGGGATCCTACGAGCAGTACTTC.

DNA for the CDR3: TGTGCCAGTAGTACCGCGGCCGGTTCTTGGCCCCAGCATTTT. Its translation: CASSTAAGSWPQHF. V and J are TRBV19 and TRBJ1-5, with D unclear. The CDR3 length is 14 residues. Between the trimmed V and J ends, which lost 4 bases and 9 bases, there was a span of 16 bases. Germline V CDR1 and CDR2: LNHDA, SQIVND (reference sequence).

CDR3 residues: CASSQVSTDTQYF. The DNA for the CDR3 is TGTGCCAGCTCCCAGGTCAGCACAGATACGCAGTATTTT. The chain uses TRBV18 and TRBJ2-3; D is uncertain. Trimming took off 6 bases at V and 0 bases at J, with 7 bases between the two ends. This CDR3 comprises 13 residues. Germline V gene data show CDR1 as KGHSH and CDR2 as LQKENI.

This clone was observed a few times. The chain couples TRBV5-1 to TRBJ2-3; TRBD1 matches at 9 bases. The length of the CDR3 is 16 residues. From germline, CDR1 is SGHRS and CDR2 YFSETQ. V gave up 7 bases and J gave up 4 bases; unmatched junction bases: 13. The CDR3 DNA reads as TGCGCCAGCGGGGAGCCTCGGGGACAGGGCGCAGATACGCAGTATTTT. Protein product: CASGEPRGQGADTQYF.

The V and J genes are TRBV19 and TRBJ2-2; 8 bases are shared with TRBD1. This CDR3 has 13 residues. Trimming removed 5 bases from V and 7 bases from J; junction bases left unmatched: 3. The germline V gene encodes CDR1 LNHDA and CDR2 SQIVND (reference sequence). CDR3: CASSLQGGGELFF. The CDR3 coding sequence is TGTGCCAGTAGTCTACAGGGGGGCGGGGAGCTGTTTTTT. Full variable domain (rest looked up from reference TRBV19 and TRBJ2-2): DGGITQSPKYLFRKEGQNVTLSCEQNLNHDAMYWYRQDPGQGLRLIYYSQIVNDFQKGDIAEGYSVSREKKESFPLTVTSAQKNPTAFYLCASSLQGGGELFFGEGSRLTVL.

This clone was seen more than once but under ten times. The chain combines TRBV28 with TRBJ2-7; D uncertain. CDR1 and CDR2 (germline): MDHEN, SYDVKM. V lost 0 bases to trimming and J lost 3 bases, with 12 bases between them. The CDR3 extends over 15 amino acids. DNA of the CDR3: TGTGCCAGCAGTTTATGGTCTGTTACCAGCTACGAGCAGTACTTC. Its protein product is CASSLWSVTSYEQYF.